This T cell receptor beta chain is drawn from a study of neurological immune-mediated disorders. Study-level findings and limits: Multiple sclerosis patients had less TCR clonal expansion than even healthy controls, unlike HTLV-1-associated myelopathy.

5'RACE with 10-nucleotide random UMIs produced the cDNA. TCRdb passed the 5' RACE reads through MiXCR, listing each CDR3 protein once. The sample includes about 48,000 distinct CDR3 sequences, around a tenth seen only once; the top ten take over 20%. Many counts were recorded for this clonotype. Its target is not known. V gave up 7 bases and J gave up 12 bases, with 15 bases separating them. The CDR3 spans 12 residues. Sequencing was done on a sample of PBMCs. The receptor was derived from a woman between 40 and 50 years old with HTLV-1-associated myelopathy (HAM/TSP). J is TRBJ2-2 and V is TRBV12-3 or TRBV12-4; no clear D. The DNA of the CDR3 is TGTGCCAGCACCCCACCCGGCGCGAAGCTGTTTTTT. Amino acids: CASTPPGAKLFF.